This T cell receptor beta chain emerged from a study of CD8+CD57+ T cells in acquired aplastic anemia. Overall study: Sorted CD4+ and CD8+ cells yielded approximately 3.4 ug of DNA on average.

According to the study, genomic DNA was the template for TCR beta VDJ and CDR3 profiling. TCRdb fed the reads into MiXCR, producing one record per CDR3 protein. This sample carries approximately 190,000 distinct CDR3 sequences, under 70% of them seen once, and the ten largest clones take around 45%. The CDR3 totals 15 residues. Per the germline V gene, CDR1 is SGHVS and CDR2 is FQNEAQ. Trimming shortened V by 3 bases and J by 5 bases, and 16 bases separated the two germline ends. This clonotype was seen only a few times. This sequence was found in a human donor with severe aplastic anemia or a healthy control (not recorded which). This chain connects TRBV7-8 to TRBJ2-5; weak D call: TRBD1 (5 bases). Sequencing input: sorted CD4+, CD8+, or CD8+CD57+ T cells (not recorded which) from PBMCs. CDR3 sequence reads: CASSLMDIRKETQYF. The CDR3 nucleotides read TGTGCCAGCAGCTTGATGGACATTAGGAAGGAGACCCAGTACTTC.